The entry below gives a single T cell receptor beta chain sequence along with its context. A junction boundary mismatches the germline segment, possibly from a read error. Looked up from germline, CDR1 is MNHEY and CDR2 is SMNVEV (reference sequence). This CDR3 comprises 15 residues. This sample is drawn from a study of glioma-infiltrating T cells. Using RNA template, CDR3s of TCR alpha and beta were amplified with iRepertoire arm-PCR. For one-step reverse transcription and amplification, about 85-400 ng of tissue mRNA or PBMC total RNA was used. TCRdb processed the multiplex PCR reads anew with MiXCR; each CDR3 protein has one entry. This sample has approximately 190,000 distinct CDR3 sequences; about 32% occur once, and the top ten carry around 21%.

This TCR was sampled from a human donor with low-grade glioma or glioblastoma, undergoing nonglioma brain surgery, or in good health (not recorded which). The sample was glioma tissue, nonneoplastic brain tissue, or PBMCs (not recorded which). The rearrangement uses TRBV27 and TRBJ2-7; D gene uncertain. The CDR3 sequence is CASNFILEGHYEQCF. The DNA of the CDR3 is TGTGCCAGCAATTTTATCCTAGAAGGGCACTACGAGCAGTGCTTC.